Listed below are T cell receptor beta chains from one sample, sequenced in a study of response to subunit inactivated influenza vaccine. TCRdb processed the RT-PCR reads anew with MiXCR; each CDR3 protein has one entry. The top ten hold 7.6% of the sample, which has 600,000 to 850,000 distinct CDR3 sequences, around 15% seen once. Sequences were derived from PBMCs from blood, sampled 14 to 15 days before vaccination. These receptor sequences come from a man aged 45 to 65 who received an inactivated influenza vaccine. Both conserved end residues are part of each CDR3. The D gene is left open where the match is weak. Expanded clones get a size class; other rows say once, few or many, or leave the size out.

TRBJ2-1,TRBV7-7,-,many,CASSLAPTEPEQFF,TGTGCTAGCAGCTTAGCGCCAACTGAGCCCGAGCAGTTCTTC
TRBJ2-7,TRBV5-4,TRBD2,-,CASSAARGTSGENYEQYF,TGTGCCAGCAGCGCTGCCCGGGGGACTAGCGGGGAAAACTACGAGCAGTACTTC
TRBJ2-1,TRBV20-1,TRBD2,few,CSARTSGFF,TGCAGTGCTAGGACTAGCGGATTCTTC
TRBJ2-1,TRBV7-8,TRBD2,few,CASRFTFGLARSSYNEQFF,TGTGCCAGCAGATTCACTTTCGGACTAGCGAGAAGCTCCTACAATGAGCAGTTCTTC
TRBJ1-1,TRBV12-3/TRBV12-4,-,-,CAIREGENTEAFF,TGTGCCATCAGGGAGGGAGAAAACACTGAAGCTTTCTTT
TRBJ1-2,TRBV29-1,TRBD1,-,CSVDADRGLIITGYTF,TGCAGCGTTGATGCGGACAGGGGACTAATTATAACTGGCTACACCTTC
TRBJ2-1,TRBV7-8,TRBD2,-,CASSLGAARGVSPEQFF,TGTGCCAGCAGCTTAGGGGCGGCGCGGGGGGTATCTCCGGAGCAGTTCTTC
TRBJ2-1,TRBV12-3/TRBV12-4,-,-,CASRKDGEQFF,TGTGCCAGCAGGAAAGATGGTGAGCAGTTCTTC
TRBJ1-3,TRBV5-1,-,few,CASSLGDLSGNTIYF,TGCGCCAGCAGCTTGGGGGACCTCTCTGGAAACACCATATATTTT
TRBJ1-2,TRBV6-1,TRBD1,-,CASSQGQGFFGYTF,TGTGCCAGCAGCCAGGGACAGGGGTTTTTCGGCTACACCTTC
TRBJ2-7,TRBV5-1,TRBD1,many,CASSPGQVVVGEQYF,TGCGCCAGCAGCCCGGGACAGGTAGTCGTAGGCGAGCAGTACTTC
TRBJ2-3,TRBV12-3/TRBV12-4,-,-,CASSLAPVGADTQYF,TGTGCCAGCAGTTTAGCTCCAGTCGGGGCAGATACGCAGTATTTT
TRBJ2-7,TRBV29-1,TRBD1,few,CSVVWTGSYEQYF,TGCAGCGTTGTCTGGACAGGGTCCTACGAGCAGTACTTC
TRBJ1-4,TRBV14,-,few,CASSQDYRASYEKLFF,TGTGCCAGCAGCCAAGATTATAGGGCGAGCTATGAAAAACTGTTTTTT
TRBJ2-1,TRBV11-2,-,-,CASSLGRWGGLNEQFF,TGTGCCAGCAGCTTAGGACGGTGGGGGGGCCTCAATGAGCAGTTCTTC
TRBJ1-1,TRBV14,-,-,CASSQDLWGTEAFF,TGTGCCAGCAGCCAAGATCTATGGGGTACTGAAGCTTTCTTT
TRBJ2-5,TRBV10-3,-,-,CAIRIEVLETQYF,TGTGCCATCAGAATTGAGGTCTTGGAGACCCAGTACTTC
TRBJ2-1,TRBV5-1,-,few,CASTPAHWDLRDNEQFF,TGCGCCAGCACCCCAGCTCATTGGGACCTCAGGGACAATGAGCAGTTCTTC
TRBJ2-3,TRBV20-1,TRBD2,-,CSVTTSGGTDTQYF,TGCAGTGTTACGACTAGCGGGGGAACAGATACGCAGTATTTT
TRBJ1-6,TRBV20-1,-,few,CSARAGGDGSPLHF,TGCAGTGCTAGAGCTGGGGGAGACGGATCACCCCTCCACTTT
TRBJ2-2,TRBV6-2/TRBV6-3,TRBD2,-,CASTGGTHAPAGELFF,TGTGCCAGCACCGGGGGGACCCACGCCCCGGCCGGGGAGCTGTTTTTT
TRBJ1-6,TRBV15,-,-,CPTSNPNSPLHF,TGTCCCACCAGCAACCCGAATTCACCCCTCCACTTT
TRBJ2-7,TRBV28,TRBD1,many,CASMGQGAVREQYF,TGTGCCAGCATGGGACAGGGGGCGGTGAGAGAGCAGTACTTC
TRBJ2-1,TRBV24-1,-,-,CATRRNNEQFF,TGTGCCACCAGGAGAAACAATGAGCAGTTCTTC
TRBJ2-1,TRBV12-3/TRBV12-4,-,once,CARSPRDLSNEQFF,TGTGCCAGGAGTCCTAGGGATCTTAGCAATGAGCAGTTCTTC
TRBJ2-3,TRBV5-5,TRBD2,few,CASRGLGGRRGSTDTQYF,TGTGCCAGCAGAGGACTTGGCGGGAGAAGAGGAAGCACAGATACGCAGTATTTT
TRBJ2-7,TRBV18,-,-,CASSPPSRQSREQYF,TGTGCCAGCTCACCACCCTCTAGGCAGTCTCGGGAGCAGTACTTC
TRBJ2-1,TRBV27,TRBD2,few,CASTLAGYNEQFF,TGTGCCAGCACCCTAGCGGGGTACAATGAGCAGTTCTTC
TRBJ1-2,TRBV3-1,TRBD1,few,CASSQTTGGRYGYTF,TGTGCCAGCAGCCAAACTACAGGGGGACGCTATGGCTACACCTTC
TRBJ2-3,TRBV28,-,-,CASSFPSRVSSTDTQYF,TGTGCCAGCAGTTTTCCTAGCCGGGTCTCTAGCACAGATACGCAGTATTTT
TRBJ2-5,TRBV9,-,few,CASSVVASGQETQYF,TGTGCCAGCAGCGTAGTTGCGTCGGGGCAAGAGACCCAGTACTTC
TRBJ1-2,TRBV10-3,-,few,CAISAQGTSQYGYTF,TGTGCCATCAGTGCTCAGGGGACGTCCCAGTATGGCTACACCTTC
TRBJ2-2,TRBV9,-,few,CASSGTARNTGELFF,TGTGCCAGCAGCGGGACAGCTCGAAACACCGGGGAGCTGTTTTTT
TRBJ2-1,TRBV4-2,-,-,CASSQVRGGAGEQFF,TGTGCCAGCAGCCAAGTTCGGGGCGGGGCGGGTGAGCAGTTCTTC
TRBJ2-7,TRBV3-1,-,few,CASSQLGTPSPEQYF,TGTGCCAGCAGCCAGTTGGGGACTCCTTCTCCCGAGCAGTACTTC
TRBJ1-2,TRBV18,-,-,CASSRQANYGYTF,TGTGCCAGCTCAAGACAGGCTAACTATGGCTACACCTTC
TRBJ2-1,TRBV20-1,TRBD2,-,CSASGGGWNEQFF,TGCAGTGCTAGCGGCGGGGGTTGGAATGAGCAGTTCTTC
TRBJ1-1,TRBV7-9,TRBD1,-,CASSSQGAQGTEAFF,TGTGCCAGCAGCTCACAGGGGGCGCAAGGCACTGAAGCTTTCTTT
TRBJ2-3,TRBV24-1,-,-,CATSDSPGMTDTQYF,TGTGCCACCAGTGATTCCCCGGGTATGACAGATACGCAGTATTTT
TRBJ2-7,TRBV12-3/TRBV12-4,TRBD1,many,CASSLPGQGSEQYF,TGTGCCAGCAGCCTCCCGGGACAGGGTTCCGAGCAGTACTTC
TRBJ1-5,TRBV20-1,-,-,CSARESQGLVGNQPQHF,TGCAGTGCTAGAGAATCCCAGGGTTTAGTAGGCAATCAGCCCCAGCATTTT
TRBJ2-7,TRBV29-1,TRBD1,few,CSVRQGSYEQYF,TGCAGCGTCAGACAGGGATCGTACGAGCAGTACTTC